The clone carrying this TCR beta chain was observed a handful of times. Its specificity is unknown. This table comes from immunoSEQ multiplex PCR, and its TCRdb copy is limited to in-frame clones, with some not included. Among around 22,000 clones listed, 72% were seen once. With V trimmed by 7 bases and J by 9 bases, 6 bases remained unmatched. There are 13 residues in the CDR3. The V gene's germline CDR1 is WNHNN and CDR2 SYGVQD (reference sequence). These data come from a study of vaccination effects on CD4 cells after COVID-19. About the study: Post-vaccine sampling occurred a median 72 days after the second dose.

Expansion of antigen-specific CD4+ T cells with viral peptide pools was carried out by the ViraFEST assay before sequencing. The culture ran for approximately 10 days before CD4+ T cells were isolated. Vaccination of participants consisted of two doses of either the BNT162b2 or mRNA-1273 vaccine. A few million PBMC were seeded per well and grown in the presence of roughly 10 IU/ml IL-2 and around 9 ug/ml peptides. The source was CD4+ T cells from PBMCs cultured with HCoV-NL63 spike peptides, collected after COVID-19 vaccination. The TCR sequence derives from a human donor who received a COVID-19 vaccine. The chain employs TRBV10-1 and TRBJ1-6, with 7 bases fitting TRBD1. The CDR3 DNA is TGCGCCAGCACCGGGACAGTAACTTCACCCCTCCACTTT. Translated: CASTGTVTSPLHF.